A selection of T cell receptor beta chains follows, all from one sample in a study of T cell repertoires and Cas9 in healthy adults. Clones were sequenced by immunoSEQ multiplex PCR, and TCRdb holds only the in-frame ones, with some missing. This table holds approximately 16,000 clones, around 90% found once. The sample was Tregs (CD4+, CD25+, CD127-, CD137-, CD154-) from PBMCs; culture status not recorded. These receptors originate from a human donor in good health. Both conserved end residues are part of each CDR3. The D gene is left open where the match is weak. Expanded clones are given a class, and other clones once, few, many or no size at all.

size	J	D	V	CDR3	DNA
few	TRBJ2-1	TRBD1	TRBV7-9	CASSSTGTGVLGQFF	TGTGCCAGCAGCAGCACCGGGACAGGGGTGCTAGGGCAGTTCTTC
-	TRBJ2-3	-	TRBV4-1	CASSQAWADTQYF	TGCGCCAGCAGCCAAGCTTGGGCAGATACGCAGTATTTT
once	TRBJ2-4	TRBD2	TRBV6-6	CASSYPSGGRKNIQYF	TGTGCCAGCAGCTACCCCTCGGGAGGGAGGAAAAACATTCAGTACTTC
-	TRBJ1-5	TRBD1	TRBV5-1	CASSPGGPDQPQHF	TGCGCCAGCAGCCCAGGGGGACCAGATCAGCCCCAGCATTTT
-	TRBJ1-6	-	TRBV30	CAWSWQVGDLKSGDNSPLHF	TGTGCCTGGAGTTGGCAAGTGGGGGACTTGAAGAGTGGCGATAATTCACCCCTCCACTTT
-	TRBJ2-2	TRBD1	TRBV28	CASSLRGRGGELFF	TGTGCCAGCAGTTTGAGGGGGCGAGGCGGGGAGCTGTTTTTT
-	TRBJ1-2	-	TRBV10-3	CASYGSGGYTF	TGTGCCTCATACGGGTCTGGTGGCTACACCTTC
few	TRBJ1-1	-	TRBV4-1	CASSLGQANTEAFF	TGCGCCAGCAGCTTGGGACAAGCGAACACTGAAGCTTTCTTT
-	TRBJ1-1	TRBD1	TRBV6-1	CASSESPGGNTEAFF	TGTGCCAGCAGTGAATCGCCAGGGGGTAACACTGAAGCTTTCTTT
few	TRBJ2-7	-	TRBV5-1	CASSRDGGNYEQYF	TGCGCCAGCAGCCGAGATGGGGGGAACTACGAGCAGTACTTC
-	TRBJ1-6	-	TRBV6-5	CASRGGNHNNSPLHF	TGTGCCAGCCGCGGAGGGAACCATAATAATTCACCCCTCCACTTT
-	TRBJ1-4	TRBD1	TRBV6-6	CASRRDRVYEKLFF	TGTGCCAGCAGGAGGGACAGGGTTTATGAAAAACTGTTTTTT
-	TRBJ1-4	-	TRBV7-2	CASSPLWQVEEKLFF	TGTGCCAGCAGCCCCTTGTGGCAGGTTGAGGAAAAACTGTTTTTT
-	TRBJ2-1	TRBD2	TRBV6-1	CASSAAGSSYNEQFF	TGTGCCAGCAGTGCAGCGGGGAGCTCCTACAATGAGCAGTTCTTC
-	TRBJ1-5	-	TRBV7-9	CASSLDNQPQHF	TGTGCCAGCAGCTTAGATAATCAGCCCCAGCATTTT
once	TRBJ2-1	-	TRBV19	CASSIVVRGRFQNEQFF	TGTGCCAGTAGTATCGTCGTGCGGGGGCGATTTCAAAATGAGCAGTTCTTC
-	TRBJ1-1	-	TRBV6-5	CASRRLQGYPEAFF	TGTGCCAGCAGACGCCTCCAGGGTTACCCCGAAGCTTTCTTT
-	TRBJ1-2	TRBD1	TRBV6-1	CASSPLRTGHGYTF	TGTGCCAGCAGCCCCCTCCGGACAGGCCATGGCTACACCTTC
-	TRBJ2-2	-	TRBV10-1	CASRAAGGTGELFF	TGCGCCAGCAGAGCTGCGGGTGGCACCGGGGAGCTGTTTTTT